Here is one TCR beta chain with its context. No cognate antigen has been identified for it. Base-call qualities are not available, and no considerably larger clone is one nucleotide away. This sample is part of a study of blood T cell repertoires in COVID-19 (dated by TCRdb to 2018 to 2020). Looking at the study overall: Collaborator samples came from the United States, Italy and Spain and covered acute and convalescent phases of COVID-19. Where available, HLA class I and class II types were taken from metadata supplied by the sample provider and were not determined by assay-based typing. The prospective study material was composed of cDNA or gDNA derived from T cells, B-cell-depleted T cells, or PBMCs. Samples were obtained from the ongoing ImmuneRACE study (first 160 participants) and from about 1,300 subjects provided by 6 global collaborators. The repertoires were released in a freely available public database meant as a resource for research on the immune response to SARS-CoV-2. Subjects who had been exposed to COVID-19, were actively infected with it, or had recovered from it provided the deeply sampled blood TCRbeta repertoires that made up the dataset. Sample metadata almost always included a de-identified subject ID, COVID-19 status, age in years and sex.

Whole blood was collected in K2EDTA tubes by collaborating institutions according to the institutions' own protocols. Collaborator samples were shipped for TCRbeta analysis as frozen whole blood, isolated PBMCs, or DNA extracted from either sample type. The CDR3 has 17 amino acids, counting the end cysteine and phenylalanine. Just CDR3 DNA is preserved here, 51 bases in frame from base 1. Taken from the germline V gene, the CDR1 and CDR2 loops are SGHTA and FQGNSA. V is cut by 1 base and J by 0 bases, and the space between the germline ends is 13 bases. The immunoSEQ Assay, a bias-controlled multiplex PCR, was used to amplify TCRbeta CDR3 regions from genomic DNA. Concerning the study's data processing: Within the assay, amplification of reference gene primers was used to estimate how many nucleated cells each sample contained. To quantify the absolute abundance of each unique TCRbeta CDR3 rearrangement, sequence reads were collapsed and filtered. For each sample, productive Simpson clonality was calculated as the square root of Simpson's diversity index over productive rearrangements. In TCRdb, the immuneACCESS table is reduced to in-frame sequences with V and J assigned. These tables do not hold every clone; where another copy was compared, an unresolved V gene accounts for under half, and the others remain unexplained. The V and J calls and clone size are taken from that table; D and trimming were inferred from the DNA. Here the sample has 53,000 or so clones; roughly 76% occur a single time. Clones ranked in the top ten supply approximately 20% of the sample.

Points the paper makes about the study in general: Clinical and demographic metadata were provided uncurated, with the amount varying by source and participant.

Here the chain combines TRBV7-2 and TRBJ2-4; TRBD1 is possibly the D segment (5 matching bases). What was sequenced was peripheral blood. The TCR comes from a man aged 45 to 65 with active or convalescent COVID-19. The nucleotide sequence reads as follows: TGTGCCAGCAGCTTAGGTCACAGGATACTAGCCAAAAACATTCAGTACTTC. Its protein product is CASSLGHRILAKNIQYF.